Reported below is one T cell receptor beta chain. From germline, CDR1 is MNHEY and CDR2 SVGAGI. The length of the CDR3 is 16 residues. The ends were cut back, 1 base at V and 0 bases at J, with 10 bases in the middle. This entry is derived from a study of blood T cell repertoires in COVID-19. Study as a whole: Samples representing acute and convalescent COVID-19 were sourced from the United States, Italy and Spain.

Produced via immunoSEQ multiplex PCR; TCRdb's table is partial and in-frame only. Altogether around 160,000 clones are present, less than 90% being singletons, with the ten largest covering more than 4.5%. This TCR was sampled from a woman between 50 and 59 years old who had been exposed to COVID-19. V and J are TRBV6-5 and TRBJ1-5, with a tentative D call TRBD1 (5 bases). The sample was PBMCs or T cells enriched from blood (not recorded which). CDR3 DNA: TGTGCCAGCAGTTACTTGGGGGGGAATAGCAATCAGCCCCAGCATTTT. Translating gives CASSYLGGNSNQPQHF.